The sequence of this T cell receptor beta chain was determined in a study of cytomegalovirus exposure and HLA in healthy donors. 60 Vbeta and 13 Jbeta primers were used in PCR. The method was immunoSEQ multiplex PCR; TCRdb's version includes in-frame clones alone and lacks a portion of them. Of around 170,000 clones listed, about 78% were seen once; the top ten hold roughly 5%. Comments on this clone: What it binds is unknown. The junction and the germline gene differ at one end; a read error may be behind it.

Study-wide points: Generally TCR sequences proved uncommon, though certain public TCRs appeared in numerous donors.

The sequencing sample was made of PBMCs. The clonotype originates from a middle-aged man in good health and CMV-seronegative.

Here the CDR3 DNA reads TGTGCCAGCAGTTTAGCCCAGGGTGCCGGGGCCAACGTCCTGACTTTC. This translates into CASSLAQGAGANVLTF. This chain uses TRBV7-9 with TRBJ2-6, with TRBD1 as a possible D gene (5 bases). This CDR3 is built from 16 residues. The germline gives CDR1 SEHNR, CDR2 FQNEAQ (reference sequence).